This entry describes one TCR beta chain. This entry is derived from a study of blood T cell repertoires in COVID-19. Study-wide background: Italy, Spain and the United States were the sources of the convalescent and acute COVID-19 samples.

There are 16 residues in the CDR3. From germline, CDR1 is ENHRY and CDR2 SYGVKD. The J segment lost 4 bases and the V segment lost 0 bases, leaving 8 bases of the junction unmatched. Under the authors' procedure: Estimation of nucleated cell counts was performed using reference gene primer amplification. This table comes from immunoSEQ multiplex PCR, and its TCRdb copy is limited to in-frame clones, with some not included. The D gene and trimming were derived from the DNA, and the V and J assignments and clone size from that table. This sample has 120,000 or so clones, with 87% found just once. The sequence came from a human donor in a cohort sampled during active COVID-19. The rearrangement uses TRBV10-3 and TRBJ1-2; 7 bases map to TRBD1. The sequenced material came from peripheral blood. The CDR3 loop is CAISESGRGRTYGYTF. The DNA of the CDR3 is TGTGCCATCAGTGAGTCGGGTAGGGGGCGCACCTATGGCTACACCTTC.